The text below deals with one TCR beta chain. The antigen is not known. The record originates from a study of a mutant IDH1 vaccine in newly diagnosed glioma. Study-level information: Previous care, which was radiotherapy, temozolomide, or both, most often involved both.

The CDR3 extends over 13 amino acids. With 7 bases removed from V and 4 bases from J, the gap between germline ends came to 12 bases. Germline V gives CDR1 MNHEY, CDR2 SVGAGI. Time point here: week 23, last vaccination. With topical imiquimod, each dose of the vaccine consisted of 300 ug of mutant IDH1 20-mer peptide. Each donor presented with a new WHO grade 3 or 4 astrocytoma that tested IDH1-mutant and showed ATRX loss. Points from the study as a whole: There were vaccine-induced immune responses in 90% to 95% of the patients.

Repertoires were generated with immunoSEQ multiplex PCR, while TCRdb's copy carries only in-frame clones and drops some. The sample consists of some 38,000 clones, roughly 76% of them appearing once. The receptor was derived from a man aged 40-49 years with glioma. Specimen: PBMCs, collected from a glioma patient whose treatment included an IDH1 peptide vaccine. The chain uses TRBV6-5 and TRBJ2-3; perhaps D is TRBD1 or TRBD2 (5 bases each). The CDR3 here is CASKDLGADTQYF. The CDR3 nucleotides read TGTGCCAGCAAGGATCTGGGGGCAGATACGCAGTATTTT.